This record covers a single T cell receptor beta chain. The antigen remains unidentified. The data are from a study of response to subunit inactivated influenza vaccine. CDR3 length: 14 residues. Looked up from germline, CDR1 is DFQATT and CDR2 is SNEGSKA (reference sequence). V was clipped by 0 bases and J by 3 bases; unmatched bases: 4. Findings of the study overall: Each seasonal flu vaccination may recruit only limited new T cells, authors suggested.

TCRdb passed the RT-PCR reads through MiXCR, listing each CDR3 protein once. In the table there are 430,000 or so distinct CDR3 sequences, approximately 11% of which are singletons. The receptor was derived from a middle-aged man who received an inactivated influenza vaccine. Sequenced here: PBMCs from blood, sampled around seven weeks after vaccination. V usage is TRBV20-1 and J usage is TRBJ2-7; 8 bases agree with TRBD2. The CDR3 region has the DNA TGCAGTGCTAGAGAGCGGGGGGCCAACTACGAGCAGTACTTC. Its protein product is CSARERGANYEQYF.